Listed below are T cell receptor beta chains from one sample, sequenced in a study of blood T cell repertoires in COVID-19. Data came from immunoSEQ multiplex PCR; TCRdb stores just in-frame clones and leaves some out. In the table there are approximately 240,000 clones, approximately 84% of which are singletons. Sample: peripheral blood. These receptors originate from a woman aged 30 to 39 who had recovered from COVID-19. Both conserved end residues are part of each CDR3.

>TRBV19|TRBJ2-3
CASSINSASTDTQYF
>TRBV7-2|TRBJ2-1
CASSLSRGNNEQFF
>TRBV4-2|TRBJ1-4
CASSPRTASNEKLFF
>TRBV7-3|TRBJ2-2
CARGRDAGELFF
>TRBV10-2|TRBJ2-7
CASSEGDPWGDHYEQYF
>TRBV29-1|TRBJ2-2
CSVGTSGGIGGELFF
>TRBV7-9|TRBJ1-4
CASSLGGRSEKLFF
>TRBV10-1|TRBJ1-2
CASSRAGTYGYTF
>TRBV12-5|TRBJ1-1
CASGLGGTEAFF
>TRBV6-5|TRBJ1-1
CASSYTLNTEAFF
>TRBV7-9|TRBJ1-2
CASSLDISGYGYTF
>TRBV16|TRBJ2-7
CASSSQRTGEQYF
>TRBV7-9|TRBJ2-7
CASSAGSVFYYEQYF
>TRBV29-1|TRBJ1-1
CSVGAEYTEAFF
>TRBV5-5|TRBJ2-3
CASSAEQGRTDTQYF
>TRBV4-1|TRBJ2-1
CASSQDRLAGVRNEQFF
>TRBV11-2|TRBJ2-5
CASSLTGGWQETQYF
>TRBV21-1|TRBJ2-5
CASARTSGRGETQYF
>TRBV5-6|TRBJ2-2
CASSTDMSTGELFF
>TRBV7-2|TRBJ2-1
CASSTRTSFHEQFF
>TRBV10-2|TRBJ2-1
CASTLTGGLPYNEQFF
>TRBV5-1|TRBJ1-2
CASSLGPDTLYGYTF
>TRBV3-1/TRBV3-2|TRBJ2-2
CASSQVHTVGGELFF
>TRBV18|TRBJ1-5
CASSPQGQPQPQHF
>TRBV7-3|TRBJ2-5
CASSPSLAGGGETQYF
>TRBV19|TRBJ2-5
CASSIVNREETQYF
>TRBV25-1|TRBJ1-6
CASSEATHNSPLHF
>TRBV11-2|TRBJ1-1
CASSSPGGGNMNTEAFF
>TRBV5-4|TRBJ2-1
CASSLRLAVYNEQFF
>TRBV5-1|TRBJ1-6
CASSFGGGRNSPLHF
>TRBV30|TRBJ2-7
CAWSSGTHLTTQYF
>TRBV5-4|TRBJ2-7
CASSSTRLSYEQYF
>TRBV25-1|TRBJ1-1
CASIRDRTSEAFF
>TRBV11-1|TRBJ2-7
CASSLITSGTGEQYF
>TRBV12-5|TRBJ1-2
CASGLVLGQGPMYNYGYTF
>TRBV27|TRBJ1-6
CASSLMTGGNSPLHF
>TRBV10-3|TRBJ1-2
CAIRIVGGPLYTF
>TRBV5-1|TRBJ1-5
CASSRDSYQPQHF
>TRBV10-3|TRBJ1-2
CAISEDRNYGYTF
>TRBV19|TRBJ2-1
CASSGLAKGEQFF
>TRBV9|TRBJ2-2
CASSVASGIGELFF
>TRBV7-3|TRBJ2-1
CASSPTGHGEQFF
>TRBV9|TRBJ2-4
CASSVSGTLLAKNIQYF
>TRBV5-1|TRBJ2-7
CASSFPQGAEEQYF
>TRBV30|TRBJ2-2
CACFDTGELFF
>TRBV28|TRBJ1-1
CASTRGGTAEAFF
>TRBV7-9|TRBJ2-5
CASSLESETQYF
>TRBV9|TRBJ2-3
CASSAGGLAGSDTQYF
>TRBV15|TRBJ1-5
CATSRDLEINQPQHF
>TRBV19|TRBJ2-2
CASREGAPGELFF